This TCR beta chain was sequenced during a study of T cell repertoires in cytomegalovirus infection. The overall study: Indications came from public TCR beta signatures; they pointed to CMV infection and to a matching HLA type.

Concerning this clonotype itself: Its cognate antigen is unknown.

This CDR3 spans 17 amino acids. Germline lookup yields CDR1 LNHNV and CDR2 YYDKDF (reference sequence). With 0 bases removed from V and 4 bases from J, the gap between germline ends came to 17 bases. General study results and limits: HLA-C-restricted CMV clonotypes gave the most frequent clonotype in two of eight donors. Identification of carriers of CMV plus the relevant HLA was achieved through cumulative public TCR beta family frequency.

One entry per CDR3 protein, called by TCRdb with MiXCR from the reads. This sample has about half a million distinct CDR3 sequences, with under 45% found just once. This sample comprised cultured PBMCs, obtained from culture after CMV antigen stimulation. The source is a human donor in good health (CMV status not recorded). Some clones in this sample may be carry-over from other donors' samples. The chain employs TRBV15 and TRBJ2-3; D is perhaps TRBD1 (5 bases). Here the CDR3 DNA reads TGTGCCACCAGCAGAGATGTACAGGCAGCGTTCGCAGATACGCAGTATTTT. It is translated as CATSRDVQAAFADTQYF.